Shown below are 13 T cell receptor beta chains from a single sample sequenced in a study of graft-versus-host responses after intestinal transplantation. Their antigen targets remain unknown. TCRdb's table, derived via immunoSEQ multiplex PCR, lists solely in-frame clones and lacks some. There are more than 70,000 clones in the sample; roughly nine tenths occur only once, and approximately 0.11% lies in the top ten. Here the sequenced sample was unstimulated CD4+ T cells sorted from spleen or lymph node cells, taken before intestinal transplant. Receptor source: a human donor who received an intestinal transplant.

This clone was seen a handful of times. This chain joins TRBV2 and TRBJ2-7; 7 bases are a match to TRBD2. The CDR3 sequence is 15 residues long. Trimming took 6 bases from V and 0 from J; bases not matched to a gene: 8. From germline, CDR1 is SNHLY and CDR2 FYNNEI. In nucleotides, the CDR3 is TGTGCCAGCAGGGGGAGCGGGGTGAGCTCCTACGAGCAGTACTTC. Its protein is CASRGSGVSSYEQYF.

Turning to this clone: The junction departs from germline at one end; a sequencing error may be responsible. Other DNA sequences in the sample encode the same CDR3. This chain links TRBV5-4 with TRBJ2-3, with 13 bases matching TRBD2. The germline gives CDR1 SGHNT, CDR2 YYREEE (reference sequence). This CDR3 comprises 17 residues. The CDR3 DNA follows: TGTGCCAGCAGCATTGGACTAGCGGGGGTGGGTACAGATACTCAGTATTTT. Residues: CASSIGLAGVGTDTQYF.

The V and J genes are TRBV5-1 and TRBJ1-3; 8 bases are a match to TRBD1. The V gene's germline CDR1 is SGHRS and CDR2 YFSETQ. The V segment lost 0 bases and the J segment 0 bases; nucleotides outside the gene matches: 5. The CDR3 sequence is 17 residues long. CDR3: CASSLGQGSISGNTIYF. In nucleotides, the CDR3 is TGCGCCAGCAGCTTGGGACAGGGGAGTATCTCTGGAAACACCATATATTTT.

The CDR3 coding sequence is TGCGCCGCGGGGGACCAAGAGACCCAGTACTTC. Translated: CAAGDQETQYF. J is TRBJ2-5 and V is TRBV10-2; 7 bases align to TRBD2. V was pared by 11 bases and J by 0 bases, with 0 bases of the junction left unmatched. This CDR3 spans 11 amino acids. Germline CDR1 is WSHSY and CDR2 is SAAADI.

A single count supports this clone. V gene TRBV4-1 combines with J gene TRBJ2-7, with 7 positions matching TRBD1. The germline V gene encodes CDR1 MGHRA and CDR2 YSYEKL. V trimming: 2 bases; J trimming: 3 bases; junction bases outside the gene matches: 7. The CDR3 covers 15 residues. CDR3 sequence reads: CASSQRTGDHYEQYF. The DNA of the CDR3 is TGCGCCAGCAGCCAAAGAACAGGGGACCACTACGAGCAGTACTTC.

This sequence joins TRBV5-1 and TRBJ1-5, with D possibly matching TRBD1 (5 bases). V was pared by 4 bases and J by 0 bases, with 11 bases between. Germline CDR1 is SGHRS and CDR2 is YFSETQ. The CDR3 sequence is 15 residues long. In nucleotides, the CDR3 is TGCGCCAGCAGCCCGACGGGGGATAGCAATCAGCCCCAGCATTTT. It is translated as CASSPTGDSNQPQHF. The full variable domain, with the rest looked up from reference TRBV5-1 and TRBJ1-5, is KAGVTQTPRYLIKTRGQQVTLSCSPISGHRSVSWYQQTPGQGLQFLFEYFSETQRNKGNFPGRFSGRQFSNSRSEMNVSTLELGDSALYLCASSPTGDSNQPQHFGDGTRLSIL.

CDR3 DNA: TGTGCCAGCAGTTATGTGGGCCTGAGCATGAACACTGAAGCTTTCTTT. Translated, it gives CASSYVGLSMNTEAFF. This chain joins TRBV6-6 and TRBJ1-1; D unclear. There are 16 residues in the CDR3. Between the trimmed V and J ends, which lost 3 bases and 0 bases, there was a span of 14 bases. Germline CDR1 and CDR2: MNHNY and SVGAGI (reference sequence).

V and J are TRBV18 and TRBJ1-2; possible D gene TRBD1, 6 bases. Germline V CDR1 and CDR2: KGHSH, LQKENI. The CDR3 covers 14 residues. Trimming left V 6 bases short and J 1 base short, with 12 bases between. CDR3 coding DNA: TGTGCCAGCTCCCTACAGGGTTTTAACTATGGCTACACCTTC. Its protein is CASSLQGFNYGYTF.

The chain employs TRBV7-9 and TRBJ2-2; tentatively, D is TRBD2 (6 bases). The germline V gene encodes CDR1 SEHNR and CDR2 FQNEAQ (reference sequence). Trimming took off 2 bases at V and 6 bases at J, with 13 bases between the two ends. The CDR3 is 15 residues long. The CDR3 spells CASSLPGVPSGELFF. In DNA, the CDR3 is TGTGCCAGCAGCTTACCGGGGGTCCCTTCCGGGGAGCTGTTTTTT.

This chain connects TRBV4-1 to TRBJ1-2; D gene uncertain. Trimming took off 0 bases at V and 4 bases at J, with 9 bases between the two ends. The CDR3 covers 14 residues. Germline-derived CDR1 and CDR2 are MGHRA and YSYEKL. CDR3 DNA: TGCGCCAGCAGCCAAGATGAAAACAGCTATGGCTACACCTTC. Translation: CASSQDENSYGYTF.

The rearrangement links TRBV5-1 to TRBJ1-1; tentatively, D is TRBD1 (5 bases). CDR3 length: 14 amino acids. Germline CDR1 is SGHRS and CDR2 is YFSETQ. The V end lost 1 base, the J end lost 1 base, and 8 bases lay between the germline ends. The CDR3 DNA reads as TGCGCCAGCAGCTTGCAGGGATGGAACACTGAAGCTTTCTTT. Its protein product is CASSLQGWNTEAFF.

Only one count was recorded for this clone. V usage is TRBV18 and J usage is TRBJ2-7, with 8 bases fitting TRBD1. In germline, CDR1 is KGHSH, CDR2 LQKENI. J was trimmed by 5 bases and V by 3 bases; bases with no gene match: 6. This CDR3 is 14 amino acids long. The chain's CDR3 is CASSPTGGDHEQYF. For the CDR3, the DNA is TGTGCCAGCTCACCCACAGGGGGTGATCACGAGCAGTACTTC.

The V gene is TRBV11-2, the J gene TRBJ2-1; TRBD2 matches at 15 bases. This CDR3 contains 14 residues. Germline trimming cut 7 bases from V and 10 bases from J; bases unmatched to any gene: 5. The germline gives CDR1 SGHAT, CDR2 FQNNGV. CDR3 amino acids: CASTIGLAGGEQFF. The CDR3 DNA reads TGTGCCAGCACTATTGGACTAGCGGGGGGGGAGCAGTTCTTC.